This T cell receptor beta chain derives from a study of T cell repertoires and HLA-DP antigens. Between the trimmed V and J ends, which lost 0 bases and 7 bases, there was a span of 13 bases. Per germline, CDR1 SGHTA and CDR2 FQGNSA. The CDR3 has 14 amino acids. Points on this clone: Antigen unknown.

Clones were read by immunoSEQ multiplex PCR, and TCRdb kept only the in-frame ones, dropping some. The sample lists about 73,000 clones, around 77% occurring once. The sample consisted of CD4+ T cells from PBMCs. The receptor comes from a man aged 55-75 years in good health and CMV-seronegative. This rearrangement joins TRBV7-2 to TRBJ2-7; unclear D gene. As DNA, the CDR3 is TGTGCCAGCAGCTTAGCGCTAAACCTGGGGGAGCAGTACGTC. This encodes CASSLALNLGEQYV.